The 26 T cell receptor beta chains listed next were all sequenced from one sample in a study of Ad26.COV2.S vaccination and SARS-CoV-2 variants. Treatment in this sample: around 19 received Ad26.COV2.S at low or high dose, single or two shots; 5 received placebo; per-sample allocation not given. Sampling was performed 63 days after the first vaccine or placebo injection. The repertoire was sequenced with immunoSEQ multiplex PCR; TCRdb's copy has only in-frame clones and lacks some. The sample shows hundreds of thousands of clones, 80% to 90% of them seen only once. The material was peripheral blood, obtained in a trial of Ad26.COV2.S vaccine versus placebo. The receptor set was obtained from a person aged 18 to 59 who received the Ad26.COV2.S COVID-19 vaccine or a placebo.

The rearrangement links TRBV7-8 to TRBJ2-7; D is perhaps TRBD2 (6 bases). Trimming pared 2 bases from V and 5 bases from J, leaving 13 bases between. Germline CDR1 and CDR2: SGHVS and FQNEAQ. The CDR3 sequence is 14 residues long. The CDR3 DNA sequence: TGTGCCAGCAGCTTATTGGTAGGGAGGCACGAGCAGTACTTC. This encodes CASSLLVGRHEQYF.

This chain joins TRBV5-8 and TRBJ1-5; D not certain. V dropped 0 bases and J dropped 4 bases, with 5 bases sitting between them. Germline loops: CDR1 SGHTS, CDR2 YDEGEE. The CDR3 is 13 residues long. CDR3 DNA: TGTGCCAGCAGCTTGGCCTATAATCAGCCCCAGCATTTT. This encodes CASSLAYNQPQHF. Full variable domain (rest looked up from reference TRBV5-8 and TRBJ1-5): EAGVTQSPTHLIKTRGQQATLRCSPISGHTSVYWYQQALGLGLQFLLWYDEGEERNRGNFPPRFSGRQFPNYSSELNVNALELEDSALYLCASSLAYNQPQHFGDGTRLSIL.

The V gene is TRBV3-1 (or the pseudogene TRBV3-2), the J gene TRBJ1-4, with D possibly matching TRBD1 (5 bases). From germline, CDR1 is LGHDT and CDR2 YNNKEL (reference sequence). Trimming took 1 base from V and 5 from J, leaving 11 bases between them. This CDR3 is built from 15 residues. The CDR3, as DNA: TGTGCCAGCAGCCAAGTTACAGGTGGAAATGAAAAACTGTTTTTT. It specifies CASSQVTGGNEKLFF.

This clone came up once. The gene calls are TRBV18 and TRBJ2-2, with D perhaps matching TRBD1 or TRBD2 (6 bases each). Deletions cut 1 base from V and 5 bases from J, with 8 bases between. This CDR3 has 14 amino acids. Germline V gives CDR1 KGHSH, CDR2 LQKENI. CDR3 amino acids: CASSPQGGTGELFF. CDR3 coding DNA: TGTGCCAGCTCACCACAGGGGGGTACCGGGGAGCTGTTTTTT.

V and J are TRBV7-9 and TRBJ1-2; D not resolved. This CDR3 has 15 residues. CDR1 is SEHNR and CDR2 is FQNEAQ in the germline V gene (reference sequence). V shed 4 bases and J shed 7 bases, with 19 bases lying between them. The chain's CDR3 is CASSYIDQPAGGYTF. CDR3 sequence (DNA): TGTGCCAGCAGCTACATAGACCAGCCGGCGGGTGGCTACACCTTC.

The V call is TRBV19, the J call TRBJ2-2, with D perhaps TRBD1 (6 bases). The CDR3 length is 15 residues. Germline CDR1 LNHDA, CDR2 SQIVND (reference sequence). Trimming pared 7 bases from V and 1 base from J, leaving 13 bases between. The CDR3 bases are TGTGCCAGTAACCCACCGGACAGGAACACCGGGGAGCTGTTTTTT. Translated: CASNPPDRNTGELFF.

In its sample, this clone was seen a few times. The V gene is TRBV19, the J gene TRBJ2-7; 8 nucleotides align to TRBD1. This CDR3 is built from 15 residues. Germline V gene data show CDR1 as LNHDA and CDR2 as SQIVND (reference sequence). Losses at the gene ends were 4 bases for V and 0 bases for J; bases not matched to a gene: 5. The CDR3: CASSRTGRSSYEQYF. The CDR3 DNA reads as TGTGCCAGTAGTAGGACAGGGAGAAGCTCCTACGAGCAGTACTTC.

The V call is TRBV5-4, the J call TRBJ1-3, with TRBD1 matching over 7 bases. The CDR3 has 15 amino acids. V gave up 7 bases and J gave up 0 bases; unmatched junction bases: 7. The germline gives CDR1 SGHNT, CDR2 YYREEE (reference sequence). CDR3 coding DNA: TGTGCCAGCCACTGGGCAGGGGGCTCTGGAAACACCATATATTTT. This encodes CASHWAGGSGNTIYF.

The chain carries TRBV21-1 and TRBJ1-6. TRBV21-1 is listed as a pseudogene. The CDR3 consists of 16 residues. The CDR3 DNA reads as TGTGCCAGCAGCTTGGGGGGAGGGGCCCGGGAGTCACCCCTCCACTTT. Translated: CASSLGGGARESPLHF.

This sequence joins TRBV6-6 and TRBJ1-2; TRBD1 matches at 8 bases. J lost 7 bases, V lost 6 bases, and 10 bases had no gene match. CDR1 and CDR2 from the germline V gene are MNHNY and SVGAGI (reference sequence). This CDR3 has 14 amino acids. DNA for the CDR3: TGTGCCAGCAGCCAGGACAGGGTTTTGTCTGGCTACACCTTC. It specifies CASSQDRVLSGYTF.

CDR3 sequence reads: CASSPDSLGYTF. Written as DNA, the CDR3 is TGTGCCAGCAGCCCGGACAGCTTAGGCTACACCTTC. The J gene is TRBJ1-2, the V gene TRBV7-9; possibly TRBD1 for D (6 bases). There are 12 residues in the CDR3. CDR1 and CDR2 (germline): SEHNR, FQNEAQ (reference sequence). V lost 5 bases and J lost 8, with 12 bases in between.

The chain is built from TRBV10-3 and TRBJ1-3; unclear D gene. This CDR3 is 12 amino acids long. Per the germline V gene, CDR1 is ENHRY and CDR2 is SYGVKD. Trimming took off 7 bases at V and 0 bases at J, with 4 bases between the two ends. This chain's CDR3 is CAINLSGNTIYF. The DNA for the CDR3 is TGTGCCATCAATCTCTCTGGAAACACCATATATTTT.

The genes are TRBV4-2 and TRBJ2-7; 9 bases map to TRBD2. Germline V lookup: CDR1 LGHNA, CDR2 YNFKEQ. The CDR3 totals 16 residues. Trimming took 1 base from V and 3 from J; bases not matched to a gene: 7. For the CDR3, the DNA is TGTGCCAGCAGCCAAGTATCTAGCGGGGTTGACTACGAGCAGTACTTC. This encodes CASSQVSSGVDYEQYF.

For the CDR3, the DNA is TGTGCCAGCAGCTTATCAGGACGGACTAATGAAAAACTGTTTTTT. Encoded protein: CASSLSGRTNEKLFF. The chain employs TRBV7-9 and TRBJ1-4; no definite D call. V was trimmed by 2 bases and J by 2 bases, leaving 9 bases between them. There are 15 residues in the CDR3. CDR1 and CDR2 (germline): SEHNR, FQNEAQ (reference sequence).

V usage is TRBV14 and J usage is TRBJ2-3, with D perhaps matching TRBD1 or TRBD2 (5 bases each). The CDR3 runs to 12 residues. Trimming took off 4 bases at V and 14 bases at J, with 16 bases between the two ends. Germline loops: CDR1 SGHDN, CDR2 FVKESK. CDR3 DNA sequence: TGTGCCAGCAGCCCCGAGGGGAATCGTCTGTATTTT. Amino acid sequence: CASSPEGNRLYF.

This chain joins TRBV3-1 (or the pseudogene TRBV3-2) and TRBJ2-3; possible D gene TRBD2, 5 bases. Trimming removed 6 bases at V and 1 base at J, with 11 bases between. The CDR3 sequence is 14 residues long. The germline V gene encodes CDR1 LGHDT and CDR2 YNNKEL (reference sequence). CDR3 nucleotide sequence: TGTGCCAGCAGGGATTCGAGGGGCACAGATACGCAGTATTTT. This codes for CASRDSRGTDTQYF.

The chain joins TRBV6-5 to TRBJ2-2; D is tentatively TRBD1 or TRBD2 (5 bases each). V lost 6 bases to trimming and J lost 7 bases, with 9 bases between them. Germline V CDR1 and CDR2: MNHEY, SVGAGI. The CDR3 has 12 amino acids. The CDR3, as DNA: TGTGCCAGCAGACGAGGGGTCGGGGAGCTGTTTTTT. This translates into CASRRGVGELFF.

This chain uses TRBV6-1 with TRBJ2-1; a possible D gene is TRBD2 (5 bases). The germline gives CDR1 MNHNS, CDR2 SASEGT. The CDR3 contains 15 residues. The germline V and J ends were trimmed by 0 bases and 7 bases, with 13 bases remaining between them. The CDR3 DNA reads TGTGCCAGCAGTGAAGCGCTTCGGGGATGGAATGAGCAGTTCTTC. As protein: CASSEALRGWNEQFF.

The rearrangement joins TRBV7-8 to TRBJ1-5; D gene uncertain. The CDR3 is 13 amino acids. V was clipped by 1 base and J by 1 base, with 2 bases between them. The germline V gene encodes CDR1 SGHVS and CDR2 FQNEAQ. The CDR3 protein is CASSLDSNQPQHF. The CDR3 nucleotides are TGTGCCAGCAGCTTAGACAGCAATCAGCCCCAGCATTTT.

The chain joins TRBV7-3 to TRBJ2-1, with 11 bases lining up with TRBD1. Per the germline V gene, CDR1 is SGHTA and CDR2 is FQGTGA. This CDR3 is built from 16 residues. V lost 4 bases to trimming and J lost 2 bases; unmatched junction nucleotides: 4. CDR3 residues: CASSSTGQGAYNEQFF. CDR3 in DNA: TGTGCCAGCAGCTCGACGGGACAGGGGGCCTACAATGAGCAGTTCTTC.

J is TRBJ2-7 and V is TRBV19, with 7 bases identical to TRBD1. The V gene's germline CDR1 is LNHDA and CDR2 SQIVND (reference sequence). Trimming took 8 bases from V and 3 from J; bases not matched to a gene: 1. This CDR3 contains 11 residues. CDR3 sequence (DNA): TGTGCCAGTGGGACAGTCTACGAGCAGTACTTC. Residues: CASGTVYEQYF.

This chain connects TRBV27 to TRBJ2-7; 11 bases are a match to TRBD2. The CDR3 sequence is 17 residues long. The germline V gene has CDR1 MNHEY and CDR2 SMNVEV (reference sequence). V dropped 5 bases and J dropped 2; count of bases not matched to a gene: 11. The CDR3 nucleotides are TGTGCCAGCAGTCTACTAGCGGGGGCAATTAACCCCTACGAGCAGTACTTC. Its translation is CASSLLAGAINPYEQYF.

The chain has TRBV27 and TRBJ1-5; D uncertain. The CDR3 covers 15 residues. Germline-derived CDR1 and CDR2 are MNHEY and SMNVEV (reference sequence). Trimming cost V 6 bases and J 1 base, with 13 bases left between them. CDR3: CASSPTPGSNQPQHF. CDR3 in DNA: TGTGCCAGCAGCCCCACCCCAGGAAGCAATCAGCCCCAGCATTTT.

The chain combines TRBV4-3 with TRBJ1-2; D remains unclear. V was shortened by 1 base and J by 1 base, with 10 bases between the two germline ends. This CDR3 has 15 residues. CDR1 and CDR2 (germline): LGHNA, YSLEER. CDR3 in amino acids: CASSQVGSDNYGYTF. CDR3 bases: TGCGCCAGCAGCCAAGTCGGCAGCGATAACTATGGCTACACCTTC.

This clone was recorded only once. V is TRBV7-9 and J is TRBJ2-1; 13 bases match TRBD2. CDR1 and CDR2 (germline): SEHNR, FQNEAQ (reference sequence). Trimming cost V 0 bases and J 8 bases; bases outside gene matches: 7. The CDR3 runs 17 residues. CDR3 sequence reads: CASSLATSGGPWDEQFF. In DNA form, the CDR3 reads TGTGCCAGCAGCTTAGCGACTAGCGGGGGGCCCTGGGATGAGCAGTTCTTC.

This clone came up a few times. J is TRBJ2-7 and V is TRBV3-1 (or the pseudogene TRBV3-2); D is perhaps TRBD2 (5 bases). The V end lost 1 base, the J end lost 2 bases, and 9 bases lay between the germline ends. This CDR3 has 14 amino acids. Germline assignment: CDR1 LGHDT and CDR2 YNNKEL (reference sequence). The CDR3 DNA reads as TGTGCCAGCAGCCAAGGGGTCGGGACCTACGAGCAGTACTTC. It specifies CASSQGVGTYEQYF.